These 23 T cell receptor beta chains were sequenced from one sample in a study of T cells after yellow fever vaccination. TCRdb passed the 5' RACE reads through MiXCR, listing each CDR3 protein once. This table has some 340,000 distinct CDR3 sequences, 9.5% to 12% appearing once. Material: CD4+ T cells sorted from PBMCs, obtained 45 days after the yellow fever booster vaccination. The receptors were sampled from a man aged 18 to 30 who received the YFV17D yellow fever vaccine.

The sample holds a few counts of this clonotype. This chain joins TRBV7-2 and TRBJ2-5; D ambiguous. This CDR3 comprises 15 residues. V lost 1 base and J 2 bases, leaving 11 bases between the germline ends. Germline CDR1 is SGHTA and CDR2 is FQGNSA. In nucleotides, the CDR3 is TGTGCCAGCAGCTTAGAACTGGCGTATCAAGAGACCCAGTACTTC. Encoded protein: CASSLELAYQETQYF.

The chain recombines TRBV2 with TRBJ2-2, with D possibly being TRBD1 (6 bases). Germline values: CDR1 SNHLY, CDR2 FYNNEI. The CDR3 is 13 amino acids. V lost 6 bases, J lost 6 bases, and 11 bases lay in between. The CDR3 sequence is CASRPTGPGELFF. CDR3 DNA sequence: TGTGCCAGCAGACCTACAGGGCCCGGGGAGCTGTTTTTT.

This clonotype was detected only a few times. V gene TRBV5-1 combines with J gene TRBJ2-1, with unresolved D. CDR3 size: 15 residues. The ends were cut back, 4 bases at V and 3 bases at J, with 14 bases in the middle. Looked up from germline, CDR1 is SGHRS and CDR2 is YFSETQ. CDR3 bases: TGCGCCAGCAGCGAGCCGGACCCGAACTACAATGAGCAGTTCTTC. It translates to CASSEPDPNYNEQFF.

This clonotype was observed a handful of times. The chain has TRBV4-3 and TRBJ2-3; TRBD2 aligns across 10 bases. CDR1 and CDR2 from the germline V gene are LGHNA and YSLEER. The CDR3 totals 17 residues. Losses at the gene ends were 7 bases for V and 5 bases for J; bases not matched to a gene: 15. The CDR3 loop reads CASKNGIAGGLGDTQYF. The CDR3 nucleotides read TGCGCCAGCAAGAACGGGATAGCGGGGGGCCTAGGAGATACGCAGTATTTT.

This clonotype was counted only a few times. The chain joins TRBV6-2 or TRBV6-3 to TRBJ2-1; 11 bases fit TRBD2. V lost 1 base to trimming and J lost 9 bases; unmatched junction nucleotides: 11. The CDR3 is 17 amino acids. The germline CDR1 and CDR2 sequences are MNHEY and SVGEGT. The CDR3 loop reads CASSYYRGSGGVGEQFF. The CDR3 nucleotides are TGTGCCAGCAGTTACTACAGGGGTAGCGGGGGGGTTGGTGAGCAGTTCTTC.

In its sample, this clonotype was seen a few times. The DNA for the CDR3 is TGTGCCATCAGTCGCCCCCGGGGCGTGGGCGGAGATACGCAGTATTTT. Amino acid sequence: CAISRPRGVGGDTQYF. V is TRBV10-3 and J is TRBJ2-3; D possibly matches TRBD1 or TRBD2 (5 bases each). Germline lookup yields CDR1 ENHRY and CDR2 SYGVKD. V lost 5 bases and J 5 bases, leaving 20 bases between the germline ends. CDR3 length equals 16 residues.

V and J are TRBV30 and TRBJ2-1, with D possibly TRBD2 on 7 matching bases. The V gene lost 5 bases and the J gene lost 7 bases, with 15 bases spanning the gap. This CDR3 spans 13 amino acids. The germline gives CDR1 GTSNPN, CDR2 SVGIG (reference sequence). For the CDR3, the DNA is TGTGCCTGGCGGTGGGGGGGCCGAAATGAGCAGTTCTTC. Residues: CAWRWGGRNEQFF.

This clonotype came up many times. The DNA is omitted, as the CDR3 cannot be located on it reliably, and the CDR3 follows TCRdb's listing. The gene calls are TRBV23-1 and TRBJ1-4; the D call TRBD1 from the table was never checked on the DNA. TRBV23-1 is assigned to the ORF class and has an uncertain function. The length of the CDR3 is 14 amino acids, counting both ends. CDR3 region: CASSQPPEMKNCFF.

V is TRBV5-1 and J is TRBJ1-2; no clear D gene. This CDR3 has 13 residues. In germline, CDR1 is SGHRS, CDR2 YFSETQ. The V end was cut by 5 bases, the J end by 6 bases, with 14 bases between. The CDR3 DNA reads as TGCGCCAGCAGAGGTTCCCAGACGGATGGCTACACCTTC. It specifies CASRGSQTDGYTF. Together with reference TRBV5-1 and TRBJ1-2, the CDR3 gives the full variable domain: KAGVTQTPRYLIKTRGQQVTLSCSPISGHRSVSWYQQTPGQGLQFLFEYFSETQRNKGNFPGRFSGRQFSNSRSEMNVSTLELGDSALYLCASRGSQTDGYTFGSGTRLTVV.

The gene calls are TRBV3-1 and TRBJ2-3; no clear D gene. The germline V and J ends were trimmed by 6 bases and 0 bases, with 10 bases remaining between them. Germline V gives CDR1 LGHDT, CDR2 YNNKEL (reference sequence). This CDR3 is 14 amino acids long. CDR3: CASRSSVSTDTQYF. In nucleotides, the CDR3 is TGTGCCAGCAGGTCCAGCGTAAGCACAGATACGCAGTATTTT.

The V and J genes are TRBV7-3 and TRBJ2-1; 13 bases line up with TRBD2. V dropped 5 bases and J dropped 15; count of bases not matched to a gene: 10. In germline, CDR1 is SGHTA, CDR2 FQGTGA. This CDR3 contains 14 residues. The CDR3 DNA is TGTGCCAGCAGCCCTGGGACTAGCGGGGCGGGTCGGTTCTTC. Protein product: CASSPGTSGAGRFF.

The rearrangement links TRBV12-3 or TRBV12-4 to TRBJ2-1, with 11 nucleotides matching TRBD2. The CDR3 runs to 16 residues. V trimming: 3 bases; J trimming: 9 bases; junction bases outside the gene matches: 10. The CDR3: CASSFEGLAGGIEQFF. The CDR3 DNA reads TGTGCCAGCAGTTTTGAGGGGCTAGCGGGGGGAATTGAGCAGTTCTTC.

The V call is TRBV9, the J call TRBJ2-2, with TRBD1 as a possible D gene (5 bases). Per germline, CDR1 SGDLS and CDR2 YYNGEE. Trimming took off 4 bases at V and 6 bases at J, with 25 bases between the two ends. This CDR3 has 18 residues. CDR3: CASSPTFWGRSSAGELFF. The CDR3 DNA reads as TGTGCCAGCAGCCCAACCTTTTGGGGCAGGTCCAGTGCCGGGGAGCTGTTTTTT.

The CDR3 region has the DNA TGTGCCAGTAGTACGAAGGACGGGTTCGTCGAGCAGTTCTTC. Its translation: CASSTKDGFVEQFF. This sequence joins TRBV19 and TRBJ2-1; D is unclear. Trimming removed 4 bases at V and 10 bases at J, with 17 bases between. Germline-derived CDR1 and CDR2 are LNHDA and SQIVND (reference sequence). CDR3 length: 14 residues.

This clonotype was found a few times. This chain uses TRBV20-1 with TRBJ1-6, with D possibly being TRBD1 (6 bases). Germline V gives CDR1 DFQATT, CDR2 SNEGSKA (reference sequence). The CDR3 totals 13 residues. V lost 3 bases to trimming and J lost 11 bases, with 14 bases between them. CDR3 in DNA: TGCAGTGCTAGTGAACAGGGAAGGACACCCCTCCACTTT. It codes for CSASEQGRTPLHF.

V gene TRBV7-6 combines with J gene TRBJ2-2, with 10 bases lining up with TRBD1. With V trimmed by 5 bases and J by 8 bases, 5 bases remained unmatched. This CDR3 comprises 14 residues. Germline loops: CDR1 SGHVS, CDR2 FNYEAQ. The CDR3: CASSRDRGRGELFF. CDR3 DNA sequence: TGTGCCAGCAGCCGCGACAGGGGGCGAGGGGAGCTGTTTTTT. Together with reference TRBV7-6 and TRBJ2-2, the CDR3 gives the full variable domain: GAGVSQSPRYKVTKRGQDVALRCDPISGHVSLYWYRQALGQGPEFLTYFNYEAQQDKSGLPNDRFSAERPEGSISTLTIQRTEQRDSAMYRCASSRDRGRGELFFGEGSRLTVL.

This rearrangement joins TRBV5-1 to TRBJ2-1; D perhaps matches TRBD1 (5 bases). This CDR3 spans 16 amino acids. Trimming left V 0 bases short and J 0 bases short, with 10 bases between. Germline V gives CDR1 SGHRS, CDR2 YFSETQ. The CDR3 DNA is TGCGCCAGCAGCTTGGCACAGGTGAACTCCTACAATGAGCAGTTCTTC. Protein sequence: CASSLAQVNSYNEQFF.

V gene TRBV20-1 combines with J gene TRBJ1-2, with D maybe TRBD1 (6 bases). CDR3 size: 14 residues. The germline V gene encodes CDR1 DFQATT and CDR2 SNEGSKA (reference sequence). V dropped 7 bases and J dropped 0 bases, with 15 bases sitting between them. This CDR3 reads CSVTLTGPNYGYTF. As DNA, the CDR3 is TGCAGTGTAACCTTAACAGGGCCTAACTATGGCTACACCTTC.

The CDR3 DNA reads as TGTGCCTGGAGTCGCCACTGGAACACTGAAGCTTTCTTT. Translation gives CAWSRHWNTEAFF. The chain carries TRBV30 and TRBJ1-1, with D unresolved. Germline CDR1 and CDR2: GTSNPN and SVGIG (reference sequence). V dropped 2 bases and J dropped 1 base, with 8 bases sitting between them. This CDR3 contains 13 residues.

This clonotype has only a few counts. The rearrangement uses TRBV5-1 and TRBJ1-6; TRBD1 is a possible D gene (5 bases). This CDR3 comprises 17 residues. Germline CDR1 reads SGHRS; CDR2 reads YFSETQ. The V end was cut by 4 bases, the J end by 7 bases, with 21 bases between. CDR3 sequence: CASSVGFGGGSNSPLHF. The CDR3 DNA reads TGCGCCAGCAGCGTTGGTTTTGGGGGGGGGTCGAATTCACCCCTCCACTTT.

The chain combines TRBV20-1 with TRBJ2-1; D remains ambiguous. CDR1 is DFQATT, CDR2 SNEGSKA, per germline (reference sequence). Trimming removed 2 bases at V and 5 bases at J, with 16 bases between. The CDR3 consists of 15 residues. The CDR3 region has the DNA TGCAGTGCTAGATCCCCCTCCGGACCAGACAATGAGCAGTTCTTC. Translating it yields CSARSPSGPDNEQFF.

In its sample, this clonotype was seen a few times. V and J are TRBV7-8 and TRBJ2-7, with 8 bases fitting TRBD1. This CDR3 has 13 amino acids. The germline CDR1 and CDR2 sequences are SGHVS and FQNEAQ. V gave up 5 bases and J gave up 5 bases; unmatched junction bases: 5. DNA of the CDR3: TGTGCCAGCAGCCGGACAGGGAAAGACGAGCAGTACGTC. Amino acids: CASSRTGKDEQYV.

V usage is TRBV7-9 and J usage is TRBJ2-3; 9 nucleotides match TRBD2. The CDR3 totals 17 residues. The V gene's germline CDR1 is SEHNR and CDR2 FQNEAQ (reference sequence). Germline trimming cut 2 bases from V and 1 base from J; bases unmatched to any gene: 7. The CDR3 protein is CASSLRRLAVGTDTQYF. The CDR3 nucleotides read TGTGCCAGCAGCTTACGGAGACTAGCGGTGGGCACAGATACGCAGTATTTT.